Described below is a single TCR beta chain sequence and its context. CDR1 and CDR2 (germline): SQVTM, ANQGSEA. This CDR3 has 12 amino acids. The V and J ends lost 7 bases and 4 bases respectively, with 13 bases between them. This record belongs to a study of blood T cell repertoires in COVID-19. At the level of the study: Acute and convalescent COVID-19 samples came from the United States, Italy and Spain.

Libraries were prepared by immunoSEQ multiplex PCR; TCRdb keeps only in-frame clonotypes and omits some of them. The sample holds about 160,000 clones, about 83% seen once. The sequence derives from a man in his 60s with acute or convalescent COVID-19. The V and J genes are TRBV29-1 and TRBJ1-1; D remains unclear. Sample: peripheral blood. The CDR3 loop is CSAGGLRTEAFF. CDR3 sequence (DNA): TGCAGCGCCGGTGGACTGCGCACTGAAGCTTTCTTT.